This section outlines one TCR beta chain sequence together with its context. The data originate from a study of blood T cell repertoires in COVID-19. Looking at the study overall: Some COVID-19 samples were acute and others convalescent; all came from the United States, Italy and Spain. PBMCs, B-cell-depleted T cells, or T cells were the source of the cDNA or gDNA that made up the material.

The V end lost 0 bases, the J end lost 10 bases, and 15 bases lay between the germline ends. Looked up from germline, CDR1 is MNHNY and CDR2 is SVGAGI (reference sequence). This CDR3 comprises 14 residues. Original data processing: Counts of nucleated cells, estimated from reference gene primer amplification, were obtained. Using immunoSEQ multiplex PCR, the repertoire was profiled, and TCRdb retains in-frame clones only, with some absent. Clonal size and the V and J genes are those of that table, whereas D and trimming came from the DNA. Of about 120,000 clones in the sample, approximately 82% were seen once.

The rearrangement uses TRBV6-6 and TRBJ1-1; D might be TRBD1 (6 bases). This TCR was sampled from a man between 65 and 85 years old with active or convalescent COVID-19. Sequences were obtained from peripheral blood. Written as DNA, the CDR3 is TGTGCCAGCAGTTACTCTGGATTGGGGGCCGGAGCTTTCTTT. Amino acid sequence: CASSYSGLGAGAFF.